This entry is about one T cell receptor beta chain. This clone was observed a handful of times. Its antigen remains undetermined. No much larger clone exists at a distance of one base, and base qualities are not known. This sample was included in a study of blood T cell dynamics during melanoma immunotherapy (dated by TCRdb to the early 2020s). In the study overall: Patients had metastatic melanoma and received first-line pembrolizumab or nivolumab plus ipilimumab as standard of care in the United Kingdom. To find early correlates of response, peripheral T cell receptor repertoires were profiled in metastatic melanoma patients before and after one cycle of checkpoint inhibitor therapy. A training cohort was formed from consecutive patients, and a further independent group of patients from the same centre was pooled into an external validation set.

Summary of the overall study and its limitations: A bifurcated reorganization of the PBMC repertoire at W3, with increased clonality or increased diversity, was observed in patients who later achieved disease control, unlike in progressors. Whether the T cell clones behind the repertoire changes were melanoma-specific or instead reflected general immune activation was something the study could not determine. The relatively small sample size was acknowledged as potentially limiting generalization of the results.

The sample's time point label, decoded: pre-treatment baseline. Blood was sampled before treatment (T0) and at week 3 (W3), after the first cycle of checkpoint blockade. Except for a couple of patients with rapid clinical progression, response was assessed 12 weeks after the first infusion by RECIST 1.1; disease control meant complete response, partial response or stable disease. Patients were excluded for prior systemic cancer treatment, concomitant immunosuppressant therapy or synchronous other active malignancies. Bulk PBMC and plasma cell-free DNA were both sequenced for TCR beta so that circulating cells and T cell turnover could be tracked. PBMC were isolated from blood with Lymphoprep and SepMate tubes, followed by red cell lysis. QIAamp DNA Blood Mini kits were used to extract DNA from PBMC and sorted T cell subsets. Every bulk PBMC sample was loaded with the same fixed amount of about 380 ng of DNA. The immunoSEQ TCRb Assay kit was used according to manufacturer instructions to amplify TCR beta CDR3 sequences from genomic DNA. The KAPA Library Quantification Kit for Illumina platforms was used to quantify pooled libraries by qPCR. Pooled libraries were sequenced on an Illumina NextSeq 500, clustered at roughly 0.6-1.2 pM. On the study's bioinformatics: TCR data were analyzed using immunoSEQ ANALYZER and the R LymphoSeq package. A rearrangement efficiency score was calculated as productive divided by the sum of productive and non-productive CDR3 sequences. Clonality was assessed using the Gini coefficient and diversity using the Renyi index at alpha=1, with pairwise comparisons between timepoints within each patient. Clonal relatedness used an edit distance of 3, and repertoire similarity used the Bhattacharyya coefficient, both computed in LymphoSeq. Linear discriminant analysis on week-3 changes in clonality and diversity was built with the R MASS and caret packages to classify response. TCRdb mirrors the immuneACCESS table, restricted to in-frame sequences. Some clones are absent from its copies; in checked studies, under half trace to an unresolved V gene, and the reason for the others is unknown. V and J calls and clone size are as listed in that table; D and trimming were resolved from the DNA. Recorded for this sample are 4,000 to 5,000 clones; around 88% of them occurred a single time. The leading ten clones occupy 33% of the sample.

The germline V and J ends show losses of 0 bases and 2 bases respectively, and no gene match explains 5 bases of the junction. The CDR3 has 15 amino acids, counting the end cysteine and phenylalanine. Only CDR3 DNA remains: 45 bases, in frame from the first base. According to the germline V gene, CDR1 reads SGDLS and CDR2 reads YYNGEE. This sequence was found in a human donor with melanoma. The V and J segments used are TRBV9 and TRBJ2-7; 7 central nucleotides agree with TRBD1. The sample in question was blood, obtained from a patient treated with checkpoint blockade. The CDR3 is CASSVESGGPYEQYF. The nucleotide sequence reads TGTGCCAGCAGCGTAGAGTCAGGGGGACCCTACGAGCAGTACTTC.